Presented here are 19 T cell receptor beta chains from one specimen sequenced in a study of blood T cells in healthy people across ages. Using a J-beta primer mix together with a sample-barcoded 5' primer, a second PCR was run for roughly 6 to 12 cycles. TCRdb re-analysed the 5' RACE reads in MiXCR, keeping a single row per CDR3 protein. This table has more than 650,000 distinct CDR3 sequences, about 53% appearing once. Sequencing used blood. These receptors were taken from a man older than 75 in good health.

This clonotype was counted a few times. The chain carries TRBV18 and TRBJ1-1, with TRBD1 matching over 8 bases. CDR3 length: 14 residues. V gave up 6 bases and J gave up 5 bases; unmatched junction bases: 8. Germline CDR1 reads KGHSH; CDR2 reads LQKENI. The CDR3, as DNA: TGTGCCAGCTCCCTAGGACAGGGAGTGACTGAAGCTTTCTTT. It encodes CASSLGQGVTEAFF.

The chain employs TRBV12-3 or TRBV12-4 and TRBJ1-2, with D maybe TRBD1 (5 bases). V lost 6 bases and J lost 4, with 15 bases in between. The CDR3 runs to 14 residues. The CDR3 region is CASSPRETAYGYTF. CDR3 sequence (DNA): TGTGCCAGCAGCCCCAGGGAGACGGCCTATGGCTACACCTTC.

The genes are TRBV7-2 and TRBJ2-5, with a weak D call TRBD2 (6 bases). The CDR3 is 13 amino acids. Looked up from germline, CDR1 is SGHTA and CDR2 is FQGNSA. V lost 5 bases to trimming and J lost 5 bases, with 12 bases between them. CDR3 DNA: TGTGCCAGCAGCGCCGGGAGTGGGGAGACCCAGTACTTC. Its translation is CASSAGSGETQYF.

The V call is TRBV13, the J call TRBJ2-5; maybe TRBD2 (6 bases). Trimming removed 2 bases from V and 1 base from J, with 14 bases in between. The CDR3 is made up of 16 amino acids. The germline CDR1 and CDR2 sequences are PRHDT and FYEKMQ (reference sequence). In nucleotides, the CDR3 is TGTGCCAGCAGCTTAAGTCAACGGGAGCGCCAAGAGACCCAGTACTTC. Its protein is CASSLSQRERQETQYF.

This clonotype was seen more than once but under ten times. The chain is built from TRBV7-9 and TRBJ1-2, with D maybe TRBD1 (6 bases). The germline V gene encodes CDR1 SEHNR and CDR2 FQNEAQ (reference sequence). V lost 5 bases and J 5 bases, leaving 15 bases between the germline ends. The CDR3 is 14 residues long. The CDR3: CASSVAGTPYGYTF. DNA of the CDR3: TGTGCCAGCAGCGTGGCCGGGACACCGTATGGCTACACCTTC.

The chain is built from TRBV5-1 and TRBJ1-2; D is undetermined. Germline CDR1 is SGHRS and CDR2 is YFSETQ. V was shortened by 4 bases and J by 4 bases, with 14 bases between the two germline ends. CDR3 length: 14 amino acids. CDR3 sequence reads: CASSAPGQSYGYTF. The CDR3 bases are TGCGCCAGCAGCGCCCCTGGGCAGAGCTATGGCTACACCTTC.

J is TRBJ2-1 and V is TRBV9; a weak D match, TRBD1 (6 bases). Trimming pared 0 bases from V and 6 bases from J, leaving 13 bases between. Germline V CDR1 and CDR2: SGDLS, YYNGEE. The CDR3 runs 15 residues. The CDR3 here is CASSVGWGQINEQFF. In DNA form, the CDR3 reads TGTGCCAGCAGCGTAGGCTGGGGGCAGATCAATGAGCAGTTCTTC.

This chain links TRBV4-1 with TRBJ2-1; maybe TRBD2 (6 bases). Trimming stripped 1 base from V and 9 bases from J, with 13 bases between. Germline loops: CDR1 MGHRA, CDR2 YSYEKL. This CDR3 has 14 amino acids. CDR3 sequence: CASSQVTGRSEQFF. The CDR3 region has the DNA TGCGCCAGCAGCCAAGTTACCGGGAGAAGTGAGCAGTTCTTC.

In its sample, this clonotype was seen a few times. V is TRBV20-1 and J is TRBJ2-1; possible D gene TRBD2, 6 bases. Trimming took off 6 bases at V and 4 bases at J, with 22 bases between the two ends. CDR1 and CDR2 from the germline V gene are DFQATT and SNEGSKA (reference sequence). There are 16 residues in the CDR3. The CDR3: CSANPRGLASYNEQFF. The CDR3 region has the DNA TGCAGTGCCAATCCCCGGGGTCTAGCGTCTTACAATGAGCAGTTCTTC.

J is TRBJ2-5 and V is TRBV20-1; D is uncertain. Trimming stripped 5 bases from V and 5 bases from J, with 15 bases between. Germline V gives CDR1 DFQATT, CDR2 SNEGSKA (reference sequence). The CDR3 covers 13 residues. CDR3 sequence reads: CSAQLVASETQYF. In nucleotides, the CDR3 is TGCAGTGCTCAGCTGGTGGCCTCGGAGACCCAGTACTTC.

There are a few counts of this clonotype. The rearrangement joins TRBV7-2 to TRBJ2-7; 7 nucleotides match TRBD2. Germline trimming cut 5 bases from V and 5 bases from J; bases unmatched to any gene: 21. The V gene's germline CDR1 is SGHTA and CDR2 FQGNSA. This CDR3 is 18 amino acids long. The CDR3 sequence: CASSRDVGGLAGVNEQYF. The CDR3 nucleotides are TGTGCCAGCAGCCGTGACGTCGGAGGGCTGGCGGGAGTTAACGAGCAGTACTTC.

The chain uses TRBV12-3 or TRBV12-4 and TRBJ2-4, with 8 positions matching TRBD1. J was trimmed by 13 bases and V by 4 bases; bases with no gene match: 21. CDR3 length equals 17 residues. CDR3 DNA: TGTGCCAGCAGTTCTAGGACAGGGCGAACCGGGTTGGGGGAGCAGTACTTC. It yields the protein CASSSRTGRTGLGEQYF.

The genes are TRBV7-9 and TRBJ1-2, with 7 nucleotides matching TRBD1. The V and J ends lost 5 bases and 4 bases, in that order; junction bases with no gene match: 10. The CDR3 is made up of 15 amino acids. Per the germline V gene, CDR1 is SEHNR and CDR2 is FQNEAQ (reference sequence). The CDR3 here is CASSQQGRESYGYTF. In DNA, the CDR3 is TGTGCCAGCAGCCAACAGGGGAGGGAGTCCTATGGCTACACCTTC.

In this sample, this clonotype turned up once. The rearrangement uses TRBV20-1 and TRBJ2-5, with D perhaps being TRBD1 or TRBD2 (5 bases each). The DNA end is more similar to TRBJ2-7, so the J call may be wrong. Germline-derived CDR1 and CDR2 are DFQATT and SNEGSKA (reference sequence). This CDR3 has 12 residues. The CDR3 here is CSASRGSNEQYF. CDR3 sequence (DNA): TGCAGTGCTAGCCGGGGCTCTAACGAGCAGTACTTC.

There are a few counts of this clonotype. The rearrangement joins TRBV5-1 to TRBJ2-7; 7 nucleotides align to TRBD2. There are 13 residues in the CDR3. Per germline, CDR1 SGHRS and CDR2 YFSETQ. V shed 6 bases, J shed 3 bases, and the junction held 6 bases outside the gene matches. CDR3 sequence: CASNPGLNYEQYF. CDR3 coding DNA: TGCGCCAGCAATCCGGGACTAAACTACGAGCAGTACTTC.

V usage is TRBV5-1 and J usage is TRBJ1-6; 10 bases are a match to TRBD1. The CDR3 sequence is 16 residues long. Germline assignment: CDR1 SGHRS and CDR2 YFSETQ. After removal of 0 bases from V and 8 bases from J, the junction contained 5 bases not matched to a gene. As DNA, the CDR3 is TGCGCCAGCAGCTTGGTTCTGGGACAGGGGCATTCACCCCTCCACTTT. This translates into CASSLVLGQGHSPLHF.

For this clonotype: Mismatch with germline at one junction end may stem from a read error. Written as DNA, the CDR3 is TGTGCCGGCAGGAGGGACGGAATGACCTACGAGCAGTACTTC. Its translation is CAGRRDGMTYEQYF. The chain links TRBV25-1 to TRBJ2-5, with a possible D match to TRBD2 (6 bases). The DNA end is a closer match to TRBJ2-7, so the J assignment may be wrong. The CDR3 is made up of 14 amino acids. The germline gives CDR1 MGHDK, CDR2 SYGVNS.

This clonotype has just a few counts. The chain has TRBV12-3 or TRBV12-4 and TRBJ2-7, with D tentatively TRBD2 (5 bases). Deletions cut 4 bases from V and 0 bases from J, with 10 bases between. The CDR3 runs 14 residues. CDR3 residues: CASSWSGPSYEQYF. CDR3 bases: TGTGCCAGCAGTTGGAGCGGACCCTCCTACGAGCAGTACTTC.

The V and J genes are TRBV12-3 or TRBV12-4 and TRBJ1-1; D unresolved. The V and J ends lost 6 bases and 0 bases respectively, with 14 bases between them. This CDR3 has 15 amino acids. As DNA, the CDR3 is TGTGCCAGCAGCGTCTCCCCGGAGGTGAACACTGAAGCTTTCTTT. It translates to CASSVSPEVNTEAFF.